The present entry profiles one T cell receptor (beta chain) with its context. Its antigen is as yet unknown. The sample comes from a study of T cell responses to AZD1222 COVID-19 vaccine. Recipients boosted at about 4 weeks or about 12 weeks are pooled. Germline loops: CDR1 SGHVS, CDR2 FQNEAQ. The V and J ends lost 1 base and 0 bases respectively, with 7 bases between them. This CDR3 is built from 14 residues. TCRdb's copy holds only in-frame clones and misses some; the assay was immunoSEQ multiplex PCR. The sample contains tens of thousands of clones, approximately 90% of which appear only once. Whole-study findings and limits: Only 5 to 7 individuals given AZD1222 were seropositive at baseline. Clonal diversity may have been underestimated, and the donors were mostly white British, with more females than males. Reports say nearly half of spike-specific TCRs go after unmutated variant regions.

The sequences come from peripheral blood, collected 28 days after the second AZD1222 dose. This chain uses TRBV7-8 with TRBJ2-7; D remains unclear. The TCR comes from an adult who received the AZD1222 COVID-19 vaccine. CDR3 nucleotides: TGTGCCAGCAGCTTAGGGGTGAACTCCTACGAGCAGTACTTC. It yields the protein CASSLGVNSYEQYF. The variable domain in full, completed from reference TRBV7-8 and TRBJ2-7, reads GAGVSQSPRYKVAKRGQDVALRCDPISGHVSLFWYQQALGQGPEFLTYFQNEAQLDKSGLPSDRFFAERPEGSVSTLKIQRTQQEDSAVYLCASSLGVNSYEQYFGPGTRLTVT.